This TCR beta chain was sequenced for a study of T cell repertoires in cytomegalovirus infection. The CDR3 extends over 16 amino acids. Germline V gene data show CDR1 as SGHRS and CDR2 as YFSETQ. V shed 3 bases, J shed 5 bases, and the junction held 13 bases outside the gene matches. TCRdb reanalysed the reads using MiXCR and keeps one entry per CDR3 protein. The table has fewer than 350,000 distinct CDR3 sequences, 15% to 20% seen once. This TCR came from a human donor in good health (CMV status not recorded). Some clones in this sample may be carry-over from other donors' samples. Sequenced input: PBMCs. The gene calls are TRBV5-1 and TRBJ1-1, with TRBD1 matching over 7 bases. DNA for the CDR3: TGCGCCAGCAGCTCCTCCCCGACAGGGCAAGGAACTGAAGCTTTCTTT. It translates to CASSSSPTGQGTEAFF.